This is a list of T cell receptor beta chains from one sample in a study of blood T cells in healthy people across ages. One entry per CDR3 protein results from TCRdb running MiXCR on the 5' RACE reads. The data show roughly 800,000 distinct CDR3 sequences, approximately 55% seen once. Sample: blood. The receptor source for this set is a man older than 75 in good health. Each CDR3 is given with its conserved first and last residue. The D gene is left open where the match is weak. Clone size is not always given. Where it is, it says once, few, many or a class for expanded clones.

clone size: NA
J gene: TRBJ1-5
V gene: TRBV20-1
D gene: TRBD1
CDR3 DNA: TGCAGTGCTAGAGTCCCGGGACAGGGGATTAATAGCAATCAGCCCCAGCATTTT
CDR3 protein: CSARVPGQGINSNQPQHF

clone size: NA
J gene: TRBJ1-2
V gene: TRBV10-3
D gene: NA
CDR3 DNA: TGTGCCATCAGTGAGGCGAAAACGTATGATGGCTACACCTTC
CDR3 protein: CAISEAKTYDGYTF

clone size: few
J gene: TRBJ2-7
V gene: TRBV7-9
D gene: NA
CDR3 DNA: TGTGCCAGCAGCTCGACGGACGCCTACGAGCAGTACTTC
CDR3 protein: CASSSTDAYEQYF

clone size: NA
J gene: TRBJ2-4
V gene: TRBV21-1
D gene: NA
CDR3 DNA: TGTGCCAGCTTAACGGGACAGGGCAACATTCAGTACTTC
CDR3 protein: CASLTGQGNIQYF

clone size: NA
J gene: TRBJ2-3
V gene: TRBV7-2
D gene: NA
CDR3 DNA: TGTGCCAGCAGCTCGGCAGGGGCGCGTGGAAAAAACAGATACGCGTATTTT
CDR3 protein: CASSSAGARGKNRYAYF

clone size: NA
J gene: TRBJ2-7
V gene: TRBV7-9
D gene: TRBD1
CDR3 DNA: TGTGCTAGCAGCCCAAGGGACAGTGGCTCCTACGAGCAGTACTTC
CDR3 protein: CASSPRDSGSYEQYF

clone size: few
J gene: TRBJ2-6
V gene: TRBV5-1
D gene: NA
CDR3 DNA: TGCGCCAGCAGCTTGAATCACCCTGGGGCCAACGTCCTGACTTTC
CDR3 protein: CASSLNHPGANVLTF

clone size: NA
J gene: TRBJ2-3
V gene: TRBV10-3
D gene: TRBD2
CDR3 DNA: TGTGCCATCAGTGGTCCTAGCGGGAGTAAAGGGGACAGATACGCGTATTTT
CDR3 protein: CAISGPSGSKGDRYAYF

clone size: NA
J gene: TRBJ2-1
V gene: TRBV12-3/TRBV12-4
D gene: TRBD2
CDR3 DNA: TGTGCCAGCAGGCGCGGGACTAGCGGGCCCTTCCACAATGAGCAGTTCTTC
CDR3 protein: CASRRGTSGPFHNEQFF

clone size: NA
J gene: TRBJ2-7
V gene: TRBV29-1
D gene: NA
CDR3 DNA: TGCAGCGTTGAGGGGGGACGGGGTCCAAGCTCCTACGAGCAGTACTTC
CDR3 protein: CSVEGGRGPSSYEQYF

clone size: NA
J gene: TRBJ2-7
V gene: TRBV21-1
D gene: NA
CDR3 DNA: TGTGCCAGCAGCACAGACCCCACTCGGGTCTATAATACCTACGAGCAGTACTTC
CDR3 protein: CASSTDPTRVYNTYEQYF

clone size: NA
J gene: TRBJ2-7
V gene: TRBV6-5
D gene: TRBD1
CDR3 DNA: TGTGCCAGCGCCCTACGGGGGACAGGGAAGGGCGAGCAGTACTTC
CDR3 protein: CASALRGTGKGEQYF

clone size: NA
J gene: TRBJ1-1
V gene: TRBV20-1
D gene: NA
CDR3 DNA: TGCAGTGCTAGAGATTGGGGAGGATCGGACACTGAAGCTTTCTTT
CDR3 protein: CSARDWGGSDTEAFF

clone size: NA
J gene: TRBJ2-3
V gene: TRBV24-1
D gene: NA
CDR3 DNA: TGTGCCACCTCCGAAGGGGGATACACAGATACGCAGTATTTT
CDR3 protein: CATSEGGYTDTQYF

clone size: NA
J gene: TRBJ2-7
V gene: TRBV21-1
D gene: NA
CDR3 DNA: TGTGCCAGCAGCAATCGGGACGGCTCCTACGAGCAGTACTTC
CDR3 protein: CASSNRDGSYEQYF

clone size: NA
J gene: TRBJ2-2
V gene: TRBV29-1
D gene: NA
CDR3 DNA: TGCGGGGCTTCGAACACCGGGGAGCTGTTTTTT
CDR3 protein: CGASNTGELFF